The clone carrying this T cell receptor (beta chain) was observed many times. Germline assignment: CDR1 MRHNA and CDR2 SNTAGT. This CDR3 spans 15 amino acids. The V end lost 0 bases, the J end lost 4 bases, and 7 bases lay between the germline ends. Thyroid surgery was performed in patients who had received no treatment beforehand. This specimen belongs to a study of metastatic and nonmetastatic thyroid tumors. In the study overall: Malignant and benign thyroid patients had repertoires compared in peripheral blood and tumor or nodule tissue.

TCRdb recomputed clones from the PCR reads via MiXCR. The sample includes about 45,000 clones, around 4% of them seen just once. The chain combines TRBV6-4 with TRBJ2-6, with D possibly being TRBD1 (6 bases). Sequences were obtained from blood. The receptor's source is a female donor with papillary thyroid cancer or a benign thyroid nodule (not recorded which). Some clones in this sample may be carry-over from other donors' samples. For the CDR3, the DNA is TGTGCCAGCAGTGACTCAGGACAGGGGGCCAACGTCCTGACTTTC. This translates into CASSDSGQGANVLTF.